Presented here are 22 T cell receptor beta chains from one specimen sequenced in a study of cytotoxic CD8 clonotypes in ibrutinib-treated CLL. The repertoire was sequenced with immunoSEQ multiplex PCR; TCRdb's copy has only in-frame clones and lacks some. The table lists about 140,000 clones, 60% to 85% of them singletons, with 25% to 30% in the top ten. The source material was PBMCs, sampled after 12 months of ibrutinib treatment. The receptors come from a human donor with chronic lymphocytic leukemia.

The chain recombines TRBV6-5 with TRBJ2-1; 12 nucleotides agree with TRBD2. The germline CDR1 and CDR2 sequences are MNHEY and SVGAGI. V dropped 4 bases and J dropped 6; count of bases not matched to a gene: 4. The CDR3 totals 15 residues. As DNA, the CDR3 is TGTGCCAGCAGTTTACCGGGACTAGCGGGCAATGAGCAGTTCTTC. Translation gives CASSLPGLAGNEQFF.

This clone has only one observation. The J gene is TRBJ2-7, the V gene TRBV6-1; D call uncertain. This CDR3 has 12 amino acids. Germline V gives CDR1 MNHNS, CDR2 SASEGT. Trimming left V 2 bases short and J 4 bases short, with 6 bases between. As DNA, the CDR3 is TGTGCCAGCAGTGAATCATATTACGAGCAGTACTTC. This translates into CASSESYYEQYF.

The V gene is TRBV7-6, the J gene TRBJ2-2; either TRBD1 or TRBD2 may supply D (5 bases each). The V and J ends lost 6 bases and 0 bases respectively, with 14 bases between them. CDR1 is SGHVS, CDR2 FNYEAQ, per germline. The CDR3 consists of 16 residues. The CDR3 DNA reads as TGTGCCAGCAGACCTCCGGGACCAACGAACACCGGGGAGCTGTTTTTT. Its translation: CASRPPGPTNTGELFF.

This clone was seen a handful of times. The V and J genes are TRBV5-1 and TRBJ1-2; 7 bases line up with TRBD1. The length of the CDR3 is 15 residues. CDR1 is SGHRS, CDR2 YFSETQ, per germline. V lost 3 bases, J lost 1 base, and 6 bases stayed unmatched. Here the CDR3 DNA reads TGCGCCAGCAGCTCGACAGGGTCCCTTAACTATGGCTACACCTTC. Protein: CASSSTGSLNYGYTF. The entire variable domain, with the rest obtained from reference TRBV5-1 and TRBJ1-2, is as follows: KAGVTQTPRYLIKTRGQQVTLSCSPISGHRSVSWYQQTPGQGLQFLFEYFSETQRNKGNFPGRFSGRQFSNSRSEMNVSTLELGDSALYLCASSSTGSLNYGYTFGSGTRLTVV.

This rearrangement joins TRBV5-1 to TRBJ1-5; possible D gene TRBD1, 5 bases. Germline lookup yields CDR1 SGHRS and CDR2 YFSETQ. Trimming stripped 4 bases from V and 4 bases from J, with 9 bases between. This CDR3 region has 13 residues. The chain's CDR3 is CASSQEGNQPQHF. CDR3 nucleotides: TGCGCCAGCAGCCAGGAGGGGAATCAGCCCCAGCATTTT.

Many counts were recorded for this clone. The chain combines TRBV20-1 with TRBJ1-1, with D hard to call. The V gene's germline CDR1 is DFQATT and CDR2 SNEGSKA (reference sequence). There are 11 residues in the CDR3. The V and J ends lost 5 bases and 2 bases respectively, with 6 bases between them. DNA for the CDR3: TGCAGTGCTGATGTAAACACTGAAGCTTTCTTT. This codes for CSADVNTEAFF.

A few counts support this clone. The chain links TRBV27 to TRBJ2-7; 11 nucleotides align to TRBD1. Trimming at V came to 4 bases and at J to 4 bases, leaving 6 bases not matched to a gene. This CDR3 has 15 amino acids. Germline CDR1 is MNHEY and CDR2 is SMNVEV (reference sequence). The CDR3 here is CASSWTGGNRYEQYF. The CDR3 DNA follows: TGTGCCAGCAGTTGGACAGGGGGCAATAGGTACGAGCAGTACTTC.

V usage is TRBV2 and J usage is TRBJ1-5; possibly TRBD1 for D (5 bases). Germline CDR1 is SNHLY and CDR2 is FYNNEI. The CDR3 has 13 amino acids. V was shortened by 4 bases and J by 2 bases, with 6 bases between the two germline ends. CDR3 in amino acids: CASSVQGNQPQHF. The CDR3 bases are TGTGCCAGCAGTGTACAGGGCAATCAGCCCCAGCATTTT.

The rearrangement joins TRBV30 to TRBJ1-3; D remains unclear. Germline lookup yields CDR1 GTSNPN and CDR2 SVGIG (reference sequence). Trimming took off 8 bases at V and 0 bases at J, with 14 bases between the two ends. The CDR3 length is 14 residues. As DNA, the CDR3 is TGTGCCAACGGACCGGGGAGCTCTGGAAACACCATATATTTT. Protein sequence: CANGPGSSGNTIYF.

The chain combines TRBV18 with TRBJ1-5; D is perhaps TRBD1 (6 bases). The CDR3 contains 16 residues. From germline, CDR1 is KGHSH and CDR2 LQKENI. V was cut by 1 base and J by 8 bases, with 18 bases left in between. The CDR3 coding sequence is TGTGCCAGCTCACCACAAGGTCAGGGGATGAGCGAGCCCCAGCATTTT. Residues: CASSPQGQGMSEPQHF.

The chain employs TRBV7-6 and TRBJ2-7, with D possibly being TRBD1 (5 bases). V was pared by 3 bases and J by 4 bases, with 16 bases between. CDR1 and CDR2 from the germline V gene are SGHVS and FNYEAQ. The CDR3 is made up of 15 amino acids. CDR3 region: CASSFGRTKSYEQYF. CDR3 nucleotide sequence: TGTGCCAGCAGCTTCGGGCGGACAAAAAGTTACGAGCAGTACTTC.

Comments on this clone: The sample holds other DNA sequences that translate to the same CDR3. V usage is TRBV27 and J usage is TRBJ2-5, with D unclear. Germline CDR1 MNHEY, CDR2 SMNVEV (reference sequence). With 4 bases removed from V and 8 bases from J, the gap between germline ends came to 8 bases. The CDR3 runs 11 residues. The CDR3 bases are TGTGCCAGCAGTTCGGGTGGAACCCAGTACTTC. It specifies CASSSGGTQYF.

V and J are TRBV11-3 and TRBJ2-6, with a tentative D call TRBD2 (7 bases). Per the germline V gene, CDR1 is SGHNT and CDR2 is YENEEA. V was pared by 5 bases and J by 4 bases, with 12 bases between. The length of the CDR3 is 15 residues. The CDR3 spells CASSMRGLGANVLTF. In DNA form, the CDR3 reads TGTGCCAGCAGCATGCGGGGGCTGGGGGCCAACGTCCTGACTTTC.

The V gene is TRBV7-6, the J gene TRBJ2-1, with D tentatively TRBD1 (5 bases). V shed 5 bases and J shed 3 bases, with 8 bases lying between them. Per the germline V gene, CDR1 is SGHVS and CDR2 is FNYEAQ. This CDR3 has 13 residues. CDR3 nucleotide sequence: TGTGCCAGCAGCACAAGGGGCTACAATGAGCAGTTCTTC. Its protein product is CASSTRGYNEQFF.

This chain uses TRBV28 with TRBJ2-7; D is possibly TRBD1 (6 bases). The length of the CDR3 is 15 residues. In germline, CDR1 is MDHEN, CDR2 SYDVKM. Trimming removed 2 bases at V and 0 bases at J, with 11 bases between. The CDR3 is CASSLGGRGSYEQYF. CDR3 nucleotide sequence: TGTGCCAGCAGTTTAGGGGGCAGGGGCTCCTACGAGCAGTACTTC.

V usage is TRBV10-3 and J usage is TRBJ2-3, with D possibly matching TRBD2 (6 bases). Germline CDR1 ENHRY, CDR2 SYGVKD. The CDR3 sequence is 13 residues long. Trimming removed 7 bases from V and 1 base from J, with 9 bases in between. In DNA, the CDR3 is TGTGCCATCAATAGCGGAGGCACAGATACGCAGTATTTT. Amino acid sequence: CAINSGGTDTQYF.

The rearrangement uses TRBV29-1 and TRBJ2-7; D unresolved. Germline V gene sequence: CDR1 SQVTM, CDR2 ANQGSEA. The ends were cut back, 7 bases at V and 3 bases at J, with 10 bases in the middle. This CDR3 comprises 11 residues. The CDR3 loop reads CSATIFYEQYF. Written as DNA, the CDR3 is TGCAGCGCGACAATATTCTACGAGCAGTACTTC.

This rearrangement joins TRBV10-3 to TRBJ1-2; the D gene is possibly TRBD1 (5 bases). CDR1 is ENHRY, CDR2 SYGVKD, per germline. The CDR3 consists of 11 residues. Trimming stripped 6 bases from V and 7 bases from J, with 9 bases between. The CDR3 loop reads CAIRQAGGYTF. CDR3 coding DNA: TGTGCCATCAGACAGGCGGGTGGCTACACCTTC.

CDR3 in DNA: TGTGCCAGCAGCCTGACAGGCACCAGTCAGCCCCAGCATTTT. Its translation: CASSLTGTSQPQHF. The rearrangement uses TRBV27 and TRBJ1-5; tentatively, D is TRBD1 (6 bases). CDR1 and CDR2 from the germline V gene are MNHEY and SMNVEV (reference sequence). The CDR3 is 14 residues long. Trimming cost V 6 bases and J 6 bases, with 15 bases left between them.

The chain uses TRBV2 and TRBJ1-5; D gene ambiguous. With 5 bases removed from V and 5 bases from J, the gap between germline ends came to 13 bases. The CDR3 is 14 residues long. The germline V gene encodes CDR1 SNHLY and CDR2 FYNNEI. CDR3 nucleotides: TGTGCCAGCAGTACCCGGCGGGAGGATCAGCCCCAGCATTTT. It yields the protein CASSTRREDQPQHF.

The V gene is TRBV5-1, the J gene TRBJ1-3, with TRBD1 as a possible D gene (6 bases). Germline lookup yields CDR1 SGHRS and CDR2 YFSETQ. There are 18 residues in the CDR3. The germline V and J ends were trimmed by 2 bases and 0 bases, with 18 bases remaining between them. The CDR3 is CASSLFGGAASSGNTIYF. The CDR3 nucleotides read TGCGCCAGCAGCTTATTCGGGGGGGCTGCCAGCTCTGGAAACACCATATATTTT.

In its sample, this clone was seen once. J is TRBJ1-5 and V is TRBV19; a weak D match, TRBD1 (6 bases). Per germline, CDR1 LNHDA and CDR2 SQIVND (reference sequence). Trimming shortened V by 7 bases and J by 3 bases, and 10 bases separated the two germline ends. There are 13 residues in the CDR3. CDR3 residues: CASKRTDNQPQHF. For the CDR3, the DNA is TGTGCCAGTAAGAGGACAGACAATCAGCCCCAGCATTTT.